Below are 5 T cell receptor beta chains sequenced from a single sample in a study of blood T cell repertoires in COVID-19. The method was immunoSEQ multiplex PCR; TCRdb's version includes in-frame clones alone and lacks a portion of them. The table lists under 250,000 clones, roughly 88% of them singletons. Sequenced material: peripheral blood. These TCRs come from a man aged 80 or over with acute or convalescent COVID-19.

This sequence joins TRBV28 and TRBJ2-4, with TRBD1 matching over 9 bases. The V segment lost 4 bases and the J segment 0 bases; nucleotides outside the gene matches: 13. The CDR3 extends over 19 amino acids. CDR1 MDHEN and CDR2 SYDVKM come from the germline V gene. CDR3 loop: CASSSLHRGRILAKNIQYF. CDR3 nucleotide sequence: TGTGCCAGCAGTTCCCTCCACAGGGGGCGAATACTAGCCAAAAACATTCAGTACTTC.

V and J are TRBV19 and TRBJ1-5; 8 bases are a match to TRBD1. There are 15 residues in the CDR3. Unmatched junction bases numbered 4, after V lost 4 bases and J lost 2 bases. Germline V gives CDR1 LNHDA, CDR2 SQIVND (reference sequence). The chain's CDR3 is CASSTGQVGNQPQHF. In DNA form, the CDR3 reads TGTGCCAGTAGTACGGGACAGGTAGGCAATCAGCCCCAGCATTTT.

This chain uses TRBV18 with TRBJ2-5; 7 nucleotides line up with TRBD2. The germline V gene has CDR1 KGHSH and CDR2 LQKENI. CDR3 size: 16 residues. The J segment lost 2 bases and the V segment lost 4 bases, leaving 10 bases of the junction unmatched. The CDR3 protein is CASSLLLGTNQETQYF. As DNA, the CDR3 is TGTGCCAGCTCACTCCTACTCGGGACTAATCAAGAGACCCAGTACTTC.

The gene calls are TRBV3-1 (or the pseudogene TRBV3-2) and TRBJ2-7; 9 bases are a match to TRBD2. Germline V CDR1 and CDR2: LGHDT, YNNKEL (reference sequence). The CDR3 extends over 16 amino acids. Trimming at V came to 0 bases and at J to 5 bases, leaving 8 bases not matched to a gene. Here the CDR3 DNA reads TGTGCCAGCAGCCAAGATGCCAGCGGGAGGAGAAACGAGCAGTACTTC. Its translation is CASSQDASGRRNEQYF.

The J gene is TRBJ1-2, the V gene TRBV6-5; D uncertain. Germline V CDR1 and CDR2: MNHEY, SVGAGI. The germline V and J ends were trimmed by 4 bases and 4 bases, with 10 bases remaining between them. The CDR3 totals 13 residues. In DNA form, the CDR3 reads TGTGCCAGCAGTTTTACAGCTTTCTATGGCTACACCTTC. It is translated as CASSFTAFYGYTF.